The 18 T cell receptor beta chains given below trace back to one sample, sequenced in a study of T cell changes during pregnancy in multiple sclerosis. The protocol was immunoSEQ multiplex PCR, while the TCRdb copy is restricted to in-frame clones and leaves out a portion. The repertoire has tens of thousands of clones, 91% of them found once; the top ten carry about 2%. Sequencing used peripheral blood, obtained in the third trimester of pregnancy. The origin of the receptors is a female donor in good health, enrolled as a control in a pregnancy study.

This clone was picked up one time. The chain is built from TRBV28 and TRBJ2-1; the match to TRBD2 covers 10 bases. The CDR3 sequence is 16 residues long. V lost 1 base, J lost 8 bases, and 8 bases stayed unmatched. Germline loops: CDR1 MDHEN, CDR2 SYDVKM. CDR3 DNA: TGTGCCAGCAGTTTATCCCTAGCGGGAGCTAAAGATGAGCAGTTCTTC. It yields the protein CASSLSLAGAKDEQFF.

The rearrangement uses TRBV9 and TRBJ1-1, with a possible D match to TRBD1 (5 bases). Trimming stripped 0 bases from V and 3 bases from J, with 18 bases between. Germline V lookup: CDR1 SGDLS, CDR2 YYNGEE. The CDR3 length is 17 residues. The CDR3 loop is CASSVGGGAGVYTEAFF. CDR3 coding DNA: TGTGCCAGCAGCGTAGGGGGAGGGGCGGGCGTGTACACTGAAGCTTTCTTT.

This clone was observed a single time. At one end the junction does not follow the germline gene, possibly because of a read error. This chain connects TRBV7-7 to TRBJ1-1; 8 nucleotides align to TRBD1. CDR3 length equals 13 residues. Germline assignment: CDR1 SSHAT and CDR2 FNYEAQ (reference sequence). This CDR3 reads CASSGQGNTEAFF. The CDR3 bases are TGTGCTAGCAGCGGACAGGGGAACACTGAAGCTTTCTTT. The whole variable domain, remainder taken from reference TRBV7-7 and TRBJ1-1, is GAGVSQSPRYKVTKRGQDVTLRCDPISSHATLYWYQQALGQGPEFLTYFNYEAQPDKSGLPSDRFSAERPEGSISTLTIQRTEQRDSAMYRCASSGQGNTEAFFGQGTRLTVV.

The chain uses TRBV7-2 and TRBJ2-1, with D maybe TRBD2 (6 bases). Germline V lookup: CDR1 SGHTA, CDR2 FQGNSA. V was cut by 5 bases and J by 10 bases, with 12 bases left in between. The length of the CDR3 is 12 residues. CDR3 in DNA: TGTGCCAGCAGCCCGGGAGAACCAGAGCAGTTCTTC. Its translation: CASSPGEPEQFF.

The chain couples TRBV11-1 to TRBJ2-7; 10 bases line up with TRBD2. The V and J ends lost 5 bases and 1 base, in that order; junction bases with no gene match: 5. The CDR3 extends over 15 amino acids. Germline V CDR1 and CDR2: SGHAT, FQDESV (reference sequence). CDR3 nucleotides: TGTGCCAGCAGCGCCGGGACTAGCGCATCCTACGAGCAGTACTTC. Translating it yields CASSAGTSASYEQYF. Drawing the rest from reference TRBV11-1 and TRBJ2-7, the complete variable domain is EAEVAQSPRYKITEKSQAVAFWCDPISGHATLYWYRQILGQGPELLVQFQDESVVDDSQLPKDRFSAERLKGVDSTLKIQPAELGDSAMYLCASSAGTSASYEQYFGPGTRLTVT.

V and J are TRBV5-1 and TRBJ1-1; D gene ambiguous. CDR1 SGHRS and CDR2 YFSETQ come from the germline V gene. Trimming removed 0 bases at V and 8 bases at J, with 17 bases between. The CDR3 is made up of 15 amino acids. The CDR3 region is CASSLAEETFREAFF. The DNA of the CDR3 is TGCGCCAGCAGCTTGGCCGAGGAGACTTTTCGCGAAGCTTTCTTT.

The chain is built from TRBV28 and TRBJ1-6; 8 positions agree with TRBD1. Germline CDR1 reads MDHEN; CDR2 reads SYDVKM. V lost 5 bases to trimming and J lost 7 bases; unmatched junction nucleotides: 7. The CDR3 loop spans 15 amino acids. CDR3 protein: CASSPPGQDNSPLHF. The DNA of the CDR3 is TGTGCCAGCAGTCCCCCGGGACAGGACAATTCACCCCTCCACTTT.

The chain uses TRBV2 and TRBJ2-5; the D is unclear. This CDR3 has 13 residues. V was trimmed by 4 bases and J by 2 bases, leaving 8 bases between them. Germline V gene sequence: CDR1 SNHLY, CDR2 FYNNEI. CDR3 residues: CASSGQIQETQYF. The CDR3 DNA reads as TGTGCCAGCAGTGGGCAGATACAAGAGACCCAGTACTTC. Full variable domain (remainder filled in from reference TRBV2 and TRBJ2-5): EPEVTQTPSHQVTQMGQEVILRCVPISNHLYFYWYRQILGQKVEFLVSFYNNEISEKSEIFDDQFSVERPDGSNFTLKIRSTKLEDSAMYFCASSGQIQETQYFGPGTRLLVL.

J is TRBJ1-6 and V is TRBV28, with a tentative D call TRBD1 (6 bases). Germline V gene data show CDR1 as MDHEN and CDR2 as SYDVKM. V was cut by 5 bases and J by 5 bases, with 13 bases left in between. The length of the CDR3 is 15 residues. The CDR3: CASSPRDMNNSPLHF. The CDR3 coding sequence is TGTGCCAGCAGTCCCCGGGACATGAATAATTCACCCCTCCACTTT. The variable domain in full, with the rest retrieved from reference TRBV28 and TRBJ1-6, is DVKVTQSSRYLVKRTGEKVFLECVQDMDHENMFWYRQDPGLGLRLIYFSYDVKMKEKGDIPEGYSVSREKKERFSLILESASTNQTSMYLCASSPRDMNNSPLHFGNGTRLTVT.

The chain carries TRBV5-6 and TRBJ1-2; D perhaps matches TRBD1 (5 bases). Trimming removed 5 bases at V and 8 bases at J, with 22 bases between. Germline V lookup: CDR1 SGHDT, CDR2 YYEEEE. The CDR3 consists of 15 residues. For the CDR3, the DNA is TGTGCCAGCAGTTGGGGTGTTTCAGGGCAGTCAGGCTACACCTTC. It yields the protein CASSWGVSGQSGYTF.

The V gene is TRBV7-9, the J gene TRBJ2-1, with 12 bases aligning to TRBD2. V was clipped by 4 bases and J by 7 bases; unmatched bases: 8. This CDR3 is built from 16 residues. CDR1 and CDR2 from the germline V gene are SEHNR and FQNEAQ (reference sequence). The CDR3 is CASSSKTSGSGNEQFF. CDR3 in DNA: TGTGCCAGCAGCTCGAAGACTAGCGGGAGTGGTAATGAGCAGTTCTTC. Full variable domain (missing parts from reference TRBV7-9 and TRBJ2-1): DTGVSQNPRHKITKRGQNVTFRCDPISEHNRLYWYRQTLGQGPEFLTYFQNEAQLEKSRLLSDRFSAERPKGSFSTLEIQRTEQGDSAMYLCASSSKTSGSGNEQFFGPGTRLTVL.

CDR3 coding DNA: TGTGCCTGGGGGGCAAGGCGCACTGAAGCTTTCTTT. Protein sequence: CAWGARRTEAFF. V is TRBV30 and J is TRBJ1-1; tentatively, D is TRBD1 (5 bases). CDR1 is GTSNPN, CDR2 SVGIG, per germline (reference sequence). V lost 5 bases and J 4 bases, leaving 11 bases between the germline ends. The CDR3 loop spans 12 amino acids.

The chain carries TRBV2 and TRBJ2-1; TRBD2 matches 11 bases. CDR3 length: 15 residues. CDR1 SNHLY and CDR2 FYNNEI come from the germline V gene. V gave up 2 bases and J gave up 5 bases; unmatched junction bases: 2. The CDR3 nucleotides are TGTGCCAGCAGTGAAATGGGACTAGCGGACAATGAGCAGTTCTTC. Translating gives CASSEMGLADNEQFF.

The chain recombines TRBV7-8 with TRBJ1-1; 8 bases are a match to TRBD1. With V trimmed by 2 bases and J by 7 bases, 12 bases remained unmatched. Germline lookup yields CDR1 SGHVS and CDR2 FQNEAQ. This CDR3 region has 16 residues. The CDR3 nucleotides are TGTGCCAGCAGCTTACGGCCGATGGGGACAGGCTTTGAAGCTTTCTTT. It yields the protein CASSLRPMGTGFEAFF. Together with reference TRBV7-8 and TRBJ1-1, the CDR3 gives the full variable domain: GAGVSQSPRYKVAKRGQDVALRCDPISGHVSLFWYQQALGQGPEFLTYFQNEAQLDKSGLPSDRFFAERPEGSVSTLKIQRTQQEDSAVYLCASSLRPMGTGFEAFFGQGTRLTVV.

V and J are TRBV9 and TRBJ1-4, with 9 bases identical to TRBD1. The trim removed 3 bases at V and 5 bases at J, leaving 5 bases unmatched. CDR3 size: 15 residues. Germline values: CDR1 SGDLS, CDR2 YYNGEE. CDR3 loop: CASSDSGQGNEKLFF. The CDR3 coding sequence is TGTGCCAGCAGCGACTCGGGACAGGGAAATGAAAAACTGTTTTTT.

The rearrangement links TRBV6-1 to TRBJ1-2, with D tentatively TRBD1 (5 bases). V dropped 1 base and J dropped 7 bases, with 10 bases sitting between them. Germline V gene sequence: CDR1 MNHNS, CDR2 SASEGT. The CDR3 is 13 amino acids. CDR3 nucleotide sequence: TGTGCCAGCAGTGAAGGGGGGGGGTCTGGCTACACCTTC. Protein sequence: CASSEGGGSGYTF.

The V call is TRBV28, the J call TRBJ2-2; 8 bases are a match to TRBD2. Germline V gene sequence: CDR1 MDHEN, CDR2 SYDVKM. CDR3 length: 16 amino acids. V lost 2 bases and J lost 4; bases outside the gene matches: 6. The CDR3 loop is CASSLGAGGLTGELFF. The CDR3 DNA is TGTGCCAGCAGTTTAGGGGCGGGAGGCCTCACCGGGGAGCTGTTTTTT.

The V call is TRBV11-2, the J call TRBJ1-2, with 8 bases identical to TRBD1. CDR3 length equals 13 residues. Per germline, CDR1 SGHAT and CDR2 FQNNGV. V lost 0 bases, J lost 8 bases, and 2 bases stayed unmatched. The DNA of the CDR3 is TGTGCCAGCAGCTTAGACAGGGGGCGAGGCTACACCTTC. It is translated as CASSLDRGRGYTF.